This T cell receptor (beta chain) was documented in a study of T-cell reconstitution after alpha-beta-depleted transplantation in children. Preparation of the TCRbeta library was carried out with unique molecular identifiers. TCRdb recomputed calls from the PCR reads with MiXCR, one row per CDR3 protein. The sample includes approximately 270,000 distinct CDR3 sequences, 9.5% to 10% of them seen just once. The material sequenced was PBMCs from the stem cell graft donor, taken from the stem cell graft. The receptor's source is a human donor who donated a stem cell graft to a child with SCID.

The DNA of the CDR3 is TGTGCCATCAGCATGGGACTCTACAATGAGCAGTTCTTC. This gives the protein CAISMGLYNEQFF. This rearrangement joins TRBV10-3 to TRBJ2-1, with D maybe TRBD2 (6 bases). The length of the CDR3 is 13 residues. Germline V gives CDR1 ENHRY, CDR2 SYGVKD. The ends were cut back, 6 bases at V and 3 bases at J, with 9 bases in the middle.